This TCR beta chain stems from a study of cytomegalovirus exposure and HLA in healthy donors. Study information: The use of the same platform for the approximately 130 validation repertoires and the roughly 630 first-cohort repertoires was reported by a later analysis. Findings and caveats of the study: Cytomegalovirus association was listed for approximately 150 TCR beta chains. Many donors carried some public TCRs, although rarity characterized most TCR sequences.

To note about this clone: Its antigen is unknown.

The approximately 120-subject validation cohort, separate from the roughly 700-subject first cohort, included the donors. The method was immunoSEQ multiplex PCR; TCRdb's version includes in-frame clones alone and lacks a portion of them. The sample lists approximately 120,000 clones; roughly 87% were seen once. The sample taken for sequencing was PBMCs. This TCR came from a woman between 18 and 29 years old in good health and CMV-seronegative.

The CDR3 protein is CASSQDLWRGDTDTQYF. The CDR3 coding sequence is TGCGCCAGCAGCCAAGATCTGTGGCGGGGGGACACAGATACGCAGTATTTT. This sequence joins TRBV4-1 and TRBJ2-3; the match to TRBD2 covers 8 bases. V dropped 0 bases and J dropped 2; count of bases not matched to a gene: 7. The CDR3 covers 17 residues. The germline V gene encodes CDR1 MGHRA and CDR2 YSYEKL.